Following are 6 T cell receptor beta chains from one sample sequenced in a study of blood T cell repertoires in COVID-19. TCRdb's table, derived via immunoSEQ multiplex PCR, lists solely in-frame clones and lacks some. The table lists roughly 250,000 clones, over 75% of them singletons. Sequencing was done on a sample of peripheral blood. These receptors all come from a woman in her thirties or forties who had recovered from COVID-19.

This clone was seen only once. Here the CDR3 reads CASSPRGWDEKLFF. The DNA of the CDR3 is TGTGCCAGCAGCCCGAGGGGGTGGGATGAAAAACTGTTTTTT. The rearrangement joins TRBV5-5 to TRBJ1-4, with D maybe TRBD1 (6 bases). There are 14 residues in the CDR3. Germline CDR1 SGHKS, CDR2 YYEKEE (reference sequence). V gave up 4 bases and J gave up 6 bases, with 13 bases separating them.

The genes are TRBV5-4 and TRBJ2-7, with TRBD2 identical over 14 bases. V dropped 2 bases and J dropped 6; count of bases not matched to a gene: 7. Looked up from germline, CDR1 is SGHNT and CDR2 is YYREEE (reference sequence). The CDR3 covers 16 residues. The CDR3 nucleotides read TGTGCCAGCAGCTTTCCCGGGACTAGCGGGAGCCCCGAGCAGTACTTC. This translates into CASSFPGTSGSPEQYF.

This chain links TRBV3-1 (or the pseudogene TRBV3-2) with TRBJ2-6; 12 bases fit TRBD2. This CDR3 is built from 17 residues. Germline V CDR1 and CDR2: LGHDT, YNNKEL (reference sequence). Trimming took 5 bases from V and 0 from J; bases not matched to a gene: 2. The DNA for the CDR3 is TGTGCCAGCAGCAAGACTAGCGGGGGCTCTGGGGCCAACGTCCTGACTTTC. Protein sequence: CASSKTSGGSGANVLTF.

This chain connects TRBV25-1 to TRBJ1-4, with 7 bases lining up with TRBD1. CDR1 is MGHDK, CDR2 SYGVNS, per germline. V lost 5 bases, J lost 4 bases, and 7 bases stayed unmatched. The CDR3 runs 15 residues. The CDR3 sequence is CASSRGGTVNEKLFF. The CDR3 DNA follows: TGTGCCAGCAGTCGGGGCGGGACAGTTAATGAAAAACTGTTTTTT.

A single count supports this clone. This CDR3 reads CASSIDRGHPGELFF. The CDR3 coding sequence is TGTGCCAGTAGTATCGACAGGGGGCACCCCGGGGAGCTGTTTTTT. This rearrangement joins TRBV19 to TRBJ2-2; TRBD1 aligns across 10 bases. Germline lookup yields CDR1 LNHDA and CDR2 SQIVND (reference sequence). The CDR3 is made up of 15 amino acids. The J segment lost 6 bases and the V segment lost 3 bases, leaving 4 bases of the junction unmatched.

The genes are TRBV20-1 and TRBJ1-1; a weak D match, TRBD1 (6 bases). The CDR3 consists of 14 residues. The V and J ends lost 3 bases and 4 bases respectively, with 15 bases between them. Germline loops: CDR1 DFQATT, CDR2 SNEGSKA (reference sequence). CDR3 nucleotide sequence: TGCAGTGCTAGTCCCGACAGGCAAATCACTGAAGCTTTCTTT. Translation: CSASPDRQITEAFF.